These 28 T cell receptor beta chains originate from one sample sequenced in a study of shared clonotypes between healthy human individuals. This table comes from immunoSEQ multiplex PCR, and its TCRdb copy is limited to in-frame clones, with some not included. The sample consists of more than 1,200,000 clones, 98% to 99% of them appearing once. Sequenced input: naive CD4+ T cells sorted from blood. The subset here: CD45RA+ positively selected. These receptors were collected from a man in his thirties or forties in good health.

V gene TRBV15 combines with J gene TRBJ2-3; D perhaps matches TRBD2 (5 bases). V lost 4 bases and J lost 0, with 8 bases in between. CDR1 and CDR2 (germline): LNHNV, YYDKDF (reference sequence). This CDR3 has 14 amino acids. The CDR3 is CATSTSGSTDTQYF. In DNA, the CDR3 is TGTGCCACCAGCACGAGCGGTAGCACAGATACGCAGTATTTT.

The chain combines TRBV4-1 with TRBJ2-5; D is perhaps TRBD2 (5 bases). Looked up from germline, CDR1 is MGHRA and CDR2 is YSYEKL. The CDR3 has 15 residues. With 0 bases removed from V and 4 bases from J, the gap between germline ends came to 12 bases. CDR3 residues: CASSQELTKSETQYF. The CDR3 coding sequence is TGCGCCAGCAGCCAAGAATTGACTAAGTCAGAGACCCAGTACTTC.

This chain links TRBV4-3 with TRBJ2-1, with D perhaps matching TRBD1 (5 bases). V gave up 0 bases and J gave up 5 bases, with 11 bases separating them. This CDR3 has 15 amino acids. Germline assignment: CDR1 LGHNA and CDR2 YSLEER. For the CDR3, the DNA is TGCGCCAGCAGCCAAGAGGGGCAGGGAAACAATGAGCAGTTCTTC. Protein sequence: CASSQEGQGNNEQFF.

The chain links TRBV19 to TRBJ1-3; 9 nucleotides align to TRBD1. The CDR3 is 16 residues long. V was clipped by 6 bases and J by 0 bases; unmatched bases: 6. Germline CDR1 and CDR2: LNHDA and SQIVND (reference sequence). CDR3 DNA: TGTGCCAGTAGCCCGGGGACAGGGAACTCTGGAAACACCATATATTTT. It codes for CASSPGTGNSGNTIYF. The full variable domain, with the rest looked up from reference TRBV19 and TRBJ1-3, is DGGITQSPKYLFRKEGQNVTLSCEQNLNHDAMYWYRQDPGQGLRLIYYSQIVNDFQKGDIAEGYSVSREKKESFPLTVTSAQKNPTAFYLCASSPGTGNSGNTIYFGEGSWLTVV.

The V and J genes are TRBV2 and TRBJ2-5, with D perhaps matching TRBD2 (6 bases). The CDR3 totals 15 residues. Germline loops: CDR1 SNHLY, CDR2 FYNNEI. Trimming removed 2 bases at V and 5 bases at J, with 15 bases between. The DNA for the CDR3 is TGTGCCAGCAGTGAAATATTGGGGGGAAGGGAGACCCAGTACTTC. Its protein is CASSEILGGRETQYF. The entire variable domain, with the rest obtained from reference TRBV2 and TRBJ2-5, is as follows: EPEVTQTPSHQVTQMGQEVILRCVPISNHLYFYWYRQILGQKVEFLVSFYNNEISEKSEIFDDQFSVERPDGSNFTLKIRSTKLEDSAMYFCASSEILGGRETQYFGPGTRLLVL.

The rearrangement joins TRBV9 to TRBJ2-3; TRBD1 agrees at 7 bases. The CDR3 length is 13 residues. The V and J ends lost 7 bases and 2 bases, in that order; junction bases with no gene match: 4. Germline values: CDR1 SGDLS, CDR2 YYNGEE. The CDR3 is CASRGTATDTQYF. DNA for the CDR3: TGTGCCAGCCGAGGGACAGCCACAGATACGCAGTATTTT.

Points on this clone: This CDR3 is also generated by other DNA sequences in the sample. The chain uses TRBV9 and TRBJ1-5, with D unclear. This CDR3 is 14 amino acids long. V was trimmed by 0 bases and J by 0 bases, leaving 4 bases between them. CDR1 SGDLS and CDR2 YYNGEE come from the germline V gene. CDR3: CASSVGASNQPQHF. The CDR3 nucleotides read TGTGCCAGCAGCGTAGGGGCTAGCAATCAGCCCCAGCATTTT.

This clone was seen once. The V and J genes are TRBV5-1 and TRBJ2-5, with D unresolved. CDR1 is SGHRS and CDR2 is YFSETQ in the germline V gene. The CDR3 is 14 amino acids. V lost 2 bases to trimming and J lost 2 bases, with 10 bases between them. This chain's CDR3 is CASSFTRIQETQYF. The CDR3 DNA reads as TGCGCCAGCAGCTTTACACGGATTCAAGAGACCCAGTACTTC.

V gene TRBV18 combines with J gene TRBJ1-3; D not resolved. Trimming shortened V by 1 base and J by 0 bases, and 13 bases separated the two germline ends. Germline CDR1 is KGHSH and CDR2 is LQKENI. The CDR3 length is 17 residues. This CDR3 reads CASSPLPSRPSGNTIYF. Written as DNA, the CDR3 is TGTGCCAGCTCACCACTGCCCTCTCGTCCCTCTGGAAACACCATATATTTT.

The V gene is TRBV18, the J gene TRBJ1-5; a possible D gene is TRBD1 (5 bases). The germline gives CDR1 KGHSH, CDR2 LQKENI. The CDR3 length is 18 residues. Deletions cut 3 bases from V and 1 base from J, with 19 bases between. The DNA of the CDR3 is TGTGCCAGCTCACCCCGGCCGTTAAGGGACCAGAGCAATCAGCCCCAGCATTTT. This gives the protein CASSPRPLRDQSNQPQHF.

The chain employs TRBV19 and TRBJ2-2; 9 bases are shared with TRBD1. Germline V gene lookup returns CDR1 LNHDA and CDR2 SQIVND (reference sequence). This CDR3 comprises 14 residues. Germline trimming cut 6 bases from V and 6 bases from J; bases unmatched to any gene: 5. The CDR3 here is CASRQRQGAGELFF. CDR3 DNA: TGTGCCAGTAGACAAAGACAGGGGGCCGGGGAGCTGTTTTTT.

The V and J genes are TRBV5-1 and TRBJ2-3; TRBD2 aligns across 15 bases. The ends lost 4 bases at V and 3 bases at J; junction bases unmatched: 9. Germline V CDR1 and CDR2: SGHRS, YFSETQ. This CDR3 is 18 amino acids long. This CDR3 reads CASSRLGLAGGSTDTQYF. The CDR3 bases are TGCGCCAGCAGCCGACTGGGACTAGCGGGAGGCTCAACAGATACGCAGTATTTT.

The rearrangement links TRBV19 to TRBJ2-4; D is unclear. V lost 7 bases to trimming and J lost 0 bases, with 10 bases between them. Germline V CDR1 and CDR2: LNHDA, SQIVND (reference sequence). This CDR3 contains 14 residues. In nucleotides, the CDR3 is TGTGCCAGTACAGCGACCCTAGCCAAAAACATTCAGTACTTC. Translated: CASTATLAKNIQYF.

The V and J genes are TRBV19 and TRBJ2-3; 8 bases align to TRBD1. The germline V gene has CDR1 LNHDA and CDR2 SQIVND (reference sequence). CDR3 size: 15 residues. V shed 6 bases and J 5 bases; nucleotides not matched to a gene: 10. CDR3 bases: TGTGCCAGTAGATGGCAGGGGGCTGTAGGAGATACGCAGTATTTT. It encodes CASRWQGAVGDTQYF.

V usage is TRBV14 and J usage is TRBJ2-1; 9 nucleotides agree with TRBD2. Germline V gene data show CDR1 as SGHDN and CDR2 as FVKESK. Unmatched junction bases numbered 9, after V lost 6 bases and J lost 3 bases. The CDR3 spans 16 residues. CDR3 loop: CASRRAGAGGYNEQFF. The CDR3 nucleotides read TGTGCCAGCAGGCGCGCCGGAGCGGGAGGCTACAATGAGCAGTTCTTC. Using reference TRBV14 and TRBJ2-1 for the parts outside the CDR3, the full variable domain is EAGVTQFPSHSVIEKGQTVTLRCDPISGHDNLYWYRRVMGKEIKFLLHFVKESKQDESGMPNNRFLAERTGGTYSTLKVQPAELEDSGVYFCASRRAGAGGYNEQFFGPGTRLTVL.

About this clone: The sample contains more than one DNA sequence encoding this CDR3. The chain joins TRBV20-1 to TRBJ2-5, with D hard to call. This CDR3 spans 11 amino acids. Germline V gene lookup returns CDR1 DFQATT and CDR2 SNEGSKA (reference sequence). The V end was cut by 5 bases, the J end by 0 bases, with 4 bases between. The CDR3 region has the DNA TGCAGTGCTTCTGACCAAGAGACCCAGTACTTC. Translated, it gives CSASDQETQYF.

The rearrangement uses TRBV11-1 and TRBJ2-6; no clear D. Trimming stripped 1 base from V and 2 bases from J, with 6 bases between. Germline CDR1 is SGHAT and CDR2 is FQDESV (reference sequence). The CDR3 is 15 amino acids. The CDR3 DNA reads as TGTGCCAGCAGCTTAGGAGAAGCTGGGGCCAACGTCCTGACTTTC. As protein: CASSLGEAGANVLTF. Using reference TRBV11-1 and TRBJ2-6 for the parts outside the CDR3, the full variable domain is EAEVAQSPRYKITEKSQAVAFWCDPISGHATLYWYRQILGQGPELLVQFQDESVVDDSQLPKDRFSAERLKGVDSTLKIQPAELGDSAMYLCASSLGEAGANVLTFGAGSRLTVL.

CDR3 region: CASSGGRLNTEAFF. CDR3 nucleotides: TGTGCCAGCAGCGGCGGACGGCTGAACACTGAAGCTTTCTTT. V is TRBV9 and J is TRBJ1-1; D is unresolved. Germline V gene sequence: CDR1 SGDLS, CDR2 YYNGEE. Trimming cost V 3 bases and J 0 bases, with 9 bases left between them. This CDR3 is 14 amino acids long.

This clone was recorded only once. The V call is TRBV6-5, the J call TRBJ2-3, with a weak D call TRBD2 (5 bases). The CDR3 extends over 14 amino acids. Germline lookup yields CDR1 MNHEY and CDR2 SVGAGI. Trimming took off 0 bases at V and 6 bases at J, with 10 bases between the two ends. The CDR3 is CASSYSLRRDTQYF. In DNA form, the CDR3 reads TGTGCCAGCAGTTACTCGCTCCGGAGGGATACGCAGTATTTT.

In DNA, the CDR3 is TGTGCCAGCTCATTGGCCGGGACAGGGGGCTCAGGTTCCTACGAGCAGTACTTC. Amino acids: CASSLAGTGGSGSYEQYF. This chain uses TRBV18 with TRBJ2-7; the match to TRBD1 covers 12 bases. After removal of 5 bases from V and 1 base from J, the junction contained 12 bases not matched to a gene. Looked up from germline, CDR1 is KGHSH and CDR2 is LQKENI. The CDR3 consists of 18 residues.

Only one count was recorded for this clone. The chain couples TRBV29-1 to TRBJ2-6; either TRBD1 or TRBD2 may fit D (5 bases each). The CDR3 is made up of 16 amino acids. Trimming left V 4 bases short and J 4 bases short, with 17 bases between. CDR1 is SQVTM and CDR2 is ANQGSEA in the germline V gene. The CDR3 nucleotides are TGCAGCGTTGCGGCCCTCGGGGCGCCCGGGGCCAACGTCCTGACTTTC. It is translated as CSVAALGAPGANVLTF.

The chain uses TRBV19 and TRBJ1-5, with TRBD1 as a possible D gene (6 bases). Trimming stripped 5 bases from V and 2 bases from J, with 16 bases between. CDR3 length: 16 amino acids. Germline V gene lookup returns CDR1 LNHDA and CDR2 SQIVND (reference sequence). The CDR3 reads CASSLHSTGGNQPQHF. The CDR3 coding sequence is TGTGCCAGTAGTCTTCATTCGACAGGAGGCAATCAGCCCCAGCATTTT.

This rearrangement joins TRBV6-1 to TRBJ1-2, with no clear D. Trimming cost V 9 bases and J 2 bases, with 13 bases left between them. CDR3 size: 13 residues. Germline CDR1 reads MNHNS; CDR2 reads SASEGT. CDR3 DNA: TGTGCCAGTCCCGGAATCCCCAACTATGGCTACACCTTC. It specifies CASPGIPNYGYTF.

J is TRBJ2-7 and V is TRBV7-2, with TRBD1 matching over 9 bases. V lost 4 bases, J lost 7 bases, and 11 bases stayed unmatched. Germline V gene data show CDR1 as SGHTA and CDR2 as FQGNSA. The CDR3 extends over 15 amino acids. The CDR3 reads CASSSQGATSGEQYF. CDR3 DNA sequence: TGTGCCAGCAGCTCACAGGGGGCGACTTCGGGTGAGCAGTACTTC.

This chain connects TRBV28 to TRBJ1-4; D not resolved. Germline assignment: CDR1 MDHEN and CDR2 SYDVKM. V lost 5 bases and J lost 7, with 14 bases in between. There are 14 residues in the CDR3. The CDR3 DNA reads TGTGCCAGCAGTGCCCCCCGGTGGGGTGAAAAACTGTTTTTT. It translates to CASSAPRWGEKLFF.

The chain employs TRBV4-3 and TRBJ2-5; TRBD2 matches at 11 bases. With V trimmed by 4 bases and J by 3 bases, 10 bases remained unmatched. This CDR3 has 17 amino acids. Per germline, CDR1 LGHNA and CDR2 YSLEER. CDR3 DNA: TGCGCCAGCAGCCTGGGGGTAGCGGGAGGGGAGGAAGAGACCCAGTACTTC. This encodes CASSLGVAGGEEETQYF.

This clone was counted a single time. V gene TRBV10-1 combines with J gene TRBJ2-2, with D possibly matching TRBD2 (5 bases). Germline V lookup: CDR1 WNHNN, CDR2 SYGVQD (reference sequence). The germline V and J ends were trimmed by 8 bases and 1 base, with 14 bases remaining between them. This CDR3 has 15 residues. CDR3 amino acids: CASSSQRMNTGELFF. CDR3 nucleotides: TGCGCCAGCTCCTCCCAGCGGATGAACACCGGGGAGCTGTTTTTT.

The chain links TRBV29-1 to TRBJ2-5; the D gene could be TRBD1 or TRBD2 (5 bases each). Germline values: CDR1 SQVTM, CDR2 ANQGSEA. V was cut by 4 bases and J by 5 bases, with 11 bases left in between. The CDR3 consists of 12 residues. The CDR3 DNA sequence: TGCAGCGTTGCCCGGGGCGTGGAGACCCAGTACTTC. This gives the protein CSVARGVETQYF.